The clone carrying this TCR beta chain was observed a single time. Its antigen is as yet unknown. Unique molecular identifiers featured in each of the TCR beta cDNA libraries. TCRdb fed the PCR reads into MiXCR, producing one record per CDR3 protein. This sample has around 700,000 distinct CDR3 sequences, with approximately 59% found just once. This CDR3 has 12 residues. Trimming left V 6 bases short and J 6 bases short, with 14 bases between. The germline V gene has CDR1 SQVTM and CDR2 ANQGSEA. The record originates from a study of post-analysis software for immune sequencing data. Notes on the study in general: With F measure, samples from one preparation batch clustered together strongly. Patients had higher frequencies than controls of roughly 5 TRBV segments, including TRBV5-6, TRBV5-1 and TRBV20-1. Controls had significantly higher normalized Chao1 diversity than multiple sclerosis patients.

Sequenced input: blood. The chain recombines TRBV29-1 with TRBJ1-2; perhaps TRBD1 as D (5 bases). This clonotype was obtained from a girl aged 2 to 9 with multiple sclerosis. This CDR3 reads CSVRDDLDGYTF. The CDR3 DNA follows: TGCAGCGTCCGGGACGACTTAGATGGCTACACCTTC.